This TCR beta chain was recovered during a study of tumor-infiltrating lymphocytes in primary liver carcinoma. Study information: Men and women, 30 to 69 years of age, made up the patients. Tumors measured roughly 4.2 to 10 cm and were stage T1-T3 N0M0.

This clonotype was found many times. Germline loops: CDR1 SGHVS, CDR2 FQNEAQ. V shed 5 bases, J shed 6 bases, and the junction held 15 bases outside the gene matches. The CDR3 is 18 amino acids. Co-extracted RNA and DNA came from approximately 20-30 mg of unsorted bulk tissue. The study enrolled treatment-naive patients with chronic HBV infection. Priming with a constant-region primer yielded TCR beta cDNA from 400 to 550 ng total RNA. What produced the TCR beta libraries was three nested multiplex PCR rounds using slightly modified ARM-PCR. Forward primers for TRBV1-TRBV30 and a C-beta reverse primer served the first two PCR rounds, at 10 cycles each. TCRdb reanalysed the multiplex PCR reads using MiXCR and keeps one entry per CDR3 protein. The sample consists of 95,000 to 150,000 distinct CDR3 sequences, less than 80% of them appearing once.

The receptor's source is a woman aged 55-70 years with primary liver carcinoma and hepatitis B virus infection. The rearrangement links TRBV7-8 to TRBJ2-3; 12 bases are shared with TRBD2. Sequenced: liver tumor tissue from sampling region 1. As for subset: tumor region T1, superior pole. The CDR3 nucleotides are TGTGCCAGCAGCCCCTCGCCGCTAGCGGGAGGGCCGGGGGATACGCAGTATTTT. Residues: CASSPSPLAGGPGDTQYF.